The 19 T cell receptor beta chains below come from one sample, sequenced in a study of regulatory T cells in long-lasting Graves disease. Libraries of TCR beta came from iRepertoire HTBI primers plus Arm-PCR of CDR3 regions. MiXCR was run by TCRdb on the multiplex PCR reads, yielding one entry per CDR3 protein. The sample includes a few hundred thousand distinct CDR3 sequences, roughly 25% of them seen just once. Time point indicated: persistent/refractory GD, antithyroid drugs over 5 years with positive TRAb. PBMC-derived RNA was used for the TCR library. The specimen was peripheral blood mononuclear cells (PBMCs), collected when the disease was refractory, from a patient treated with antithyroid drugs. The receptor set was obtained from a middle-aged woman with Graves disease.

A few counts support this clonotype. The rearrangement links TRBV15 to TRBJ1-5; D might be TRBD1 (5 bases). CDR3 length equals 14 residues. V was cut by 2 bases and J by 6 bases, with 11 bases left in between. Germline CDR1 is LNHNV and CDR2 is YYDKDF (reference sequence). Written as DNA, the CDR3 is TGTGCCACCAGCAGAAGGGGAGAGGGTCAGCCCCAGCATTTT. Its protein is CATSRRGEGQPQHF.

This clonotype was observed many times. V is TRBV28 and J is TRBJ2-7; 10 nucleotides align to TRBD2. Germline assignment: CDR1 MDHEN and CDR2 SYDVKM. Germline trimming cut 2 bases from V and 3 bases from J; bases unmatched to any gene: 4. The CDR3 is 15 residues long. CDR3 nucleotide sequence: TGTGCCAGCAGTTTAGAGTTAGCGGGAGGCTACGAGCAGTACTTC. Protein: CASSLELAGGYEQYF.

This clonotype has more than one count but fewer than ten. CDR3 nucleotide sequence: TGTGCCAGTAGTATATTTGACGGTAGCAATCAGCCCCAGCATTTT. It codes for CASSIFDGSNQPQHF. This chain connects TRBV19 to TRBJ1-5; no clear D. This CDR3 contains 15 residues. V shed 2 bases and J shed 0 bases, with 8 bases lying between them. Germline V gene lookup returns CDR1 LNHDA and CDR2 SQIVND (reference sequence).

The chain recombines TRBV20-1 with TRBJ1-2; no firm D call. CDR1 DFQATT and CDR2 SNEGSKA come from the germline V gene (reference sequence). The V gene lost 2 bases and the J gene lost 4 bases, with 8 bases spanning the gap. The CDR3 has 12 residues. This CDR3 is CSARPGPYGYTF. The CDR3 DNA sequence: TGCAGTGCTAGACCCGGGCCCTATGGCTACACCTTC.

This clonotype was found many times. The V gene is TRBV12-3 or TRBV12-4, the J gene TRBJ2-7; 10 positions match TRBD1. This CDR3 has 15 residues. The V gene end was trimmed by 6 bases and the J gene end by 0 bases; junction bases not matched to a gene: 5. The CDR3 bases are TGTGCCAGCAGGACAGGGGGCGGAAGCTCCTACGAGCAGTACTTC. Its protein product is CASRTGGGSSYEQYF.

This clonotype was counted many times. The genes are TRBV6-1 and TRBJ1-5; 8 nucleotides match TRBD1. This CDR3 comprises 13 residues. V was clipped by 4 bases and J by 6 bases; unmatched bases: 2. Germline-derived CDR1 and CDR2 are MNHNS and SASEGT. The CDR3 nucleotides read TGTGCCAGCAGTGGACAGGGGAGTCAGCCCCAGCATTTT. Protein product: CASSGQGSQPQHF.

This clonotype was picked up many times. This chain joins TRBV6-1 and TRBJ2-7, with 8 bases fitting TRBD1. The CDR3 covers 14 residues. Losses at the gene ends were 7 bases for V and 1 base for J; bases not matched to a gene: 6. CDR1 and CDR2 (germline): MNHNS, SASEGT. The CDR3 loop reads CASMTGVGSYEQYF. DNA for the CDR3: TGTGCCAGCATGACAGGGGTAGGGTCCTACGAGCAGTACTTC.

The chain has TRBV5-1 and TRBJ2-6; D gene ambiguous. The CDR3 sequence is 17 residues long. V was cut by 0 bases and J by 0 bases, with 10 bases left in between. Germline-derived CDR1 and CDR2 are SGHRS and YFSETQ. The CDR3 region is CASSLDMVTSGANVLTF. CDR3 sequence (DNA): TGCGCCAGCAGCTTGGATATGGTGACCTCTGGGGCCAACGTCCTGACTTTC.

There are a few counts of this clonotype. This sequence joins TRBV28 and TRBJ2-3; TRBD2 might be the D (6 bases). The germline V gene has CDR1 MDHEN and CDR2 SYDVKM. The CDR3 totals 17 residues. The ends were cut back, 1 base at V and 1 base at J, with 15 bases in the middle. The CDR3 loop is CASSLYNGGVRTDTQYF. In DNA form, the CDR3 reads TGTGCCAGCAGTTTATATAACGGCGGGGTCCGCACAGATACGCAGTATTTT. The variable domain in full, with the rest retrieved from reference TRBV28 and TRBJ2-3, is DVKVTQSSRYLVKRTGEKVFLECVQDMDHENMFWYRQDPGLGLRLIYFSYDVKMKEKGDIPEGYSVSREKKERFSLILESASTNQTSMYLCASSLYNGGVRTDTQYFGPGTRLTVL.

This clonotype has just a few counts. The chain has TRBV20-1 and TRBJ1-6; D not certain. The CDR3 has 12 residues. Trimming shortened V by 1 base and J by 10 bases, and 8 bases separated the two germline ends. From germline, CDR1 is DFQATT and CDR2 SNEGSKA (reference sequence). DNA for the CDR3: TGCAGTGCTAGAGTTCCGAGATCACCCCTCCACTTT. Translated, it gives CSARVPRSPLHF.

In its sample, this clonotype was seen once. V gene TRBV5-1 combines with J gene TRBJ1-1; 9 bases are shared with TRBD1. V lost 4 bases to trimming and J lost 3 bases; unmatched junction nucleotides: 7. CDR1 SGHRS and CDR2 YFSETQ come from the germline V gene. The CDR3 totals 15 residues. Here the CDR3 reads CASSMTGGGDTEAFF. For the CDR3, the DNA is TGCGCCAGCAGCATGACAGGGGGGGGGGACACTGAAGCTTTCTTT. Full variable domain (missing parts from reference TRBV5-1 and TRBJ1-1): KAGVTQTPRYLIKTRGQQVTLSCSPISGHRSVSWYQQTPGQGLQFLFEYFSETQRNKGNFPGRFSGRQFSNSRSEMNVSTLELGDSALYLCASSMTGGGDTEAFFGQGTRLTVV.

CDR3 nucleotides: TGTGCCAGCTCACAGGGGCAAGGGTACAATGAGCAGTTCTTC. This sequence encodes CASSQGQGYNEQFF. The gene calls are TRBV18 and TRBJ2-1; D possibly corresponds to TRBD1 (5 bases). CDR3 size: 14 residues. The germline gives CDR1 KGHSH, CDR2 LQKENI. Deletions cut 4 bases from V and 4 bases from J, with 11 bases between.

The sample holds a few counts of this clonotype. J is TRBJ1-3 and V is TRBV27; D is perhaps TRBD1 (5 bases). Germline V gene data show CDR1 as MNHEY and CDR2 as SMNVEV (reference sequence). Trimming shortened V by 5 bases and J by 4 bases, and 9 bases separated the two germline ends. The CDR3 has 13 amino acids. This CDR3 is CASSPRAGNTIYF. The CDR3 DNA follows: TGTGCCAGCAGTCCCAGGGCGGGAAACACCATATATTTT.

This clonotype was detected ten times or more. V and J are TRBV19 and TRBJ2-7, with 8 bases fitting TRBD2. The CDR3 spans 14 residues. J lost 0 bases, V lost 5 bases, and 3 bases had no gene match. Germline-derived CDR1 and CDR2 are LNHDA and SQIVND (reference sequence). Here the CDR3 DNA reads TGTGCCAGTAGTCAGACTAGCGACTCCTACGAGCAGTACTTC. Its protein product is CASSQTSDSYEQYF.

This clonotype was counted many times. The J gene is TRBJ1-1, the V gene TRBV6-1, with D possibly being TRBD1 (5 bases). The CDR3 is made up of 13 amino acids. Germline V gene lookup returns CDR1 MNHNS and CDR2 SASEGT. Trimming pared 5 bases from V and 1 base from J, leaving 8 bases between. The CDR3 protein is CASSKGENTEAFF. In DNA, the CDR3 is TGTGCCAGCAGTAAAGGGGAGAACACTGAAGCTTTCTTT.

This clonotype was seen at least ten times. J is TRBJ2-7 and V is TRBV11-2; TRBD2 matches 8 bases. CDR1 is SGHAT and CDR2 is FQNNGV in the germline V gene. V dropped 1 base and J dropped 4; count of bases not matched to a gene: 9. CDR3 length: 16 amino acids. This CDR3 is CASSLVLVAGPYEQYF. CDR3 sequence (DNA): TGTGCCAGCAGCTTAGTCCTTGTAGCGGGGCCTTACGAGCAGTACTTC.

This clonotype was detected only a few times. The chain uses TRBV19 and TRBJ2-2; D might be TRBD1 or TRBD2, each matching 5 bases. Germline CDR1 and CDR2: LNHDA and SQIVND (reference sequence). Deletions cut 5 bases from V and 6 bases from J, with 16 bases between. CDR3 length equals 15 residues. DNA for the CDR3: TGTGCCAGTAGTGAATGGGGGAACCCGGCCGGGGAGCTGTTTTTT. Translated: CASSEWGNPAGELFF.

In its sample, this clonotype was seen a few times. V gene TRBV2 combines with J gene TRBJ2-2; unclear D gene. CDR3 length equals 14 residues. CDR1 SNHLY and CDR2 FYNNEI come from the germline V gene. The V end was cut by 1 base, the J end by 6 bases, with 9 bases between. The CDR3 loop is CASSEEHSPGELFF. For the CDR3, the DNA is TGTGCCAGCAGTGAAGAACACTCCCCCGGGGAGCTGTTTTTT.

Ten or more counts support this clonotype. The chain couples TRBV2 to TRBJ2-7; 10 bases agree with TRBD2. The V gene's germline CDR1 is SNHLY and CDR2 FYNNEI. V was pared by 7 bases and J by 3 bases, with 6 bases of the junction left unmatched. The CDR3 length is 14 residues. The CDR3 region is CASKRGLANYEQYF. The CDR3 DNA is TGTGCCAGCAAAAGGGGACTAGCGAACTACGAGCAGTACTTC. The full variable domain, its missing parts supplied by reference TRBV2 and TRBJ2-7, is EPEVTQTPSHQVTQMGQEVILRCVPISNHLYFYWYRQILGQKVEFLVSFYNNEISEKSEIFDDQFSVERPDGSNFTLKIRSTKLEDSAMYFCASKRGLANYEQYFGPGTRLTVT.